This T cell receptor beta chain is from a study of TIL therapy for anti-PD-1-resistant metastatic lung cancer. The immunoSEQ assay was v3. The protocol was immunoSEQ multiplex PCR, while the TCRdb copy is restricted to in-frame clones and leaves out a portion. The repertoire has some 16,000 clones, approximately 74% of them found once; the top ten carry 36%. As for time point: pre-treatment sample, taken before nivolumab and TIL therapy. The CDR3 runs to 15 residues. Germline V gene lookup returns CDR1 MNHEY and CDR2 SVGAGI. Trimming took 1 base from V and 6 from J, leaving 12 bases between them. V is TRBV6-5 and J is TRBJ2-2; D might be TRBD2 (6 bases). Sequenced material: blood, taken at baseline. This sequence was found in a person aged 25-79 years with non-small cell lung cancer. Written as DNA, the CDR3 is TGTGCCAGCAGTTACTTCGGGGGAGTGGCCGGGGAGCTGTTTTTT. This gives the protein CASSYFGGVAGELFF.